The rows below give T cell receptor beta chains drawn from one sample of a study of somatic mutations in cytotoxic T cells in rheumatoid arthritis. TCRdb's table, derived via immunoSEQ multiplex PCR, lists solely in-frame clones and lacks some. Of 5,500 to 6,000 clones detected, roughly 80% appear once; the ten largest clones hold 3.5% to 5%. Specimen: CD8+ T cells sorted from blood. Every receptor here comes from an adult with rheumatoid arthritis. Each CDR3 is given with its conserved first and last residue. The D gene is left open where the match is weak. The size entry is marked missing in some rows and otherwise reads once, few, many or a size class.

d_call clone_size j_call v_call cdr3_aa cdr3_nt
NA NA TRBJ2-4 TRBV7-9 CASSLSNSAGIQYF TGTGCCAGCAGCTTAAGCAATAGCGCGGGCATTCAGTACTTC
TRBD1 NA TRBJ2-7 TRBV7-9 CASSFWRTGTTYEQYF TGTGCCAGCAGCTTTTGGCGGACAGGGACAACCTACGAGCAGTACTTC
TRBD1 few TRBJ2-7 TRBV19 CASSQQTGEPFYEQYF TGTGCCAGTAGTCAACAGACAGGGGAGCCCTTCTACGAGCAGTACTTC
NA few TRBJ2-7 TRBV5-4 CASSLLDEQYF TGTGCCAGCAGCTTGCTCGACGAGCAGTACTTC
TRBD1 once TRBJ2-3 TRBV7-9 CASAQKKQGVTTDTQYF TGTGCCAGCGCCCAGAAAAAACAGGGGGTCACTACAGATACGCAGTATTTT
NA NA TRBJ2-3 TRBV25-1 CASSDYRDTDTQYF TGTGCCAGCAGTGATTACAGGGACACAGATACGCAGTATTTT
TRBD1 NA TRBJ2-7 TRBV7-9 CASSLEEWDRAPDF TGTGCCAGCAGCTTAGAAGAATGGGACAGAGCCCCGGACTTC
NA NA TRBJ2-2 TRBV7-9 CASSFSPSYTGELFF TGTGCCAGCAGCTTCTCCCCTAGCTACACCGGGGAGCTGTTTTTT
NA NA TRBJ2-2 TRBV5-8 CASSFISNTGELFF TGTGCCAGCAGCTTTATTTCGAACACCGGGGAGCTGTTTTTT
NA once TRBJ1-2 TRBV5-4 CASSTYSVGYTF TGTGCCAGCAGCACCTATTCGGTTGGCTACACCTTC
NA NA TRBJ2-7 TRBV27 CASSSGGYGGYEQYF TGTGCCAGCAGTTCCGGTGGGTACGGGGGCTACGAGCAGTACTTC
TRBD1 NA TRBJ2-2 TRBV25-1 CASTGQGGWNTGELFF TGTGCCAGCACGGGACAGGGGGGCTGGAACACCGGGGAGCTGTTTTTT
TRBD2 NA TRBJ2-7 TRBV10-1 CASSLAGSYEQYF TGCGCCAGTTCACTAGCGGGGTCCTACGAGCAGTACTTC
TRBD2 NA TRBJ2-1 TRBV11-2 CASSTGTSVYNEQFF TGTGCCAGCAGCACCGGGACTAGCGTATACAATGAGCAGTTCTTC
TRBD1 once TRBJ2-1 TRBV19 CASSPTGAGDEQFF TGTGCCAGTAGTCCGACAGGGGCAGGGGATGAGCAGTTCTTC
NA NA TRBJ2-1 TRBV6-1 CASSLPPGSYNEQFF TGTGCCAGCAGTCTCCCACCGGGCAGCTACAATGAGCAGTTCTTC
NA NA TRBJ1-1 TRBV11-2 CASSPKTEHTEAFF TGTGCCAGCAGCCCGAAGACAGAGCACACTGAAGCTTTCTTT
NA NA TRBJ2-3 TRBV5-1 CASSFVGGTDTQYF TGCGCCAGCAGCTTCGTGGGGGGCACAGATACGCAGTATTTT
NA NA TRBJ2-3 TRBV6-4 CASRDSTDTQYF TGTGCCAGCAGGGACAGCACAGATACGCAGTATTTT
NA NA TRBJ1-5 TRBV19 CASSIREGRYNQPQHF TGTGCCAGTAGTATACGGGAAGGACGGTACAATCAGCCCCAGCATTTT
NA NA TRBJ2-3 TRBV19 CASSRTGAADTQYF TGTGCCAGTAGTAGGACTGGGGCTGCAGATACGCAGTATTTT
NA NA TRBJ2-1 TRBV7-8 CASSSDGTPNNEQFF TGTGCCAGCAGCTCCGACGGGACTCCTAACAATGAGCAGTTCTTC
TRBD1 few TRBJ1-6 TRBV11-2 CASSLDRGPSPLHF TGTGCCAGCAGCTTGGACAGGGGGCCCTCACCCCTCCACTTT
TRBD2 NA TRBJ2-2 TRBV4-2 CASSQDVPSGRSVGELFF TGTGCCAGCAGCCAAGATGTACCTAGCGGGAGGTCTGTCGGGGAGCTGTTTTTT
NA NA TRBJ1-5 TRBV28 CASSLEGSNQPQHF TGTGCCAGCAGTTTGGAAGGGAGCAATCAGCCCCAGCATTTT
TRBD2 NA TRBJ2-1 TRBV4-1 CASSLLAGGYNEQFF TGCGCCAGCAGCCTCCTAGCGGGAGGCTACAATGAGCAGTTCTTC
TRBD1 NA TRBJ2-5 TRBV10-3 CAISESDRGQTQYF TGTGCCATCAGTGAGTCGGACAGGGGGCAGACCCAGTACTTC
NA NA TRBJ2-7 TRBV5-1 CASRDNSYEQYF TGCGCCAGCAGAGATAACTCCTACGAGCAGTACTTC
NA NA TRBJ1-3 TRBV7-9 CASSNTNTRTENSGNTIYF TGTGCCAGCAGCAACACCAATACCCGGACAGAGAACTCTGGAAACACCATATATTTT
TRBD2 NA TRBJ2-1 TRBV5-6 CASSPMLFSGVEYEQFF TGTGCCAGCAGCCCAATGCTTTTTAGCGGGGTTGAGTATGAGCAGTTCTTC
NA NA TRBJ2-7 TRBV29-1 CSVVGGEIDYEQYF TGCAGCGTTGTCGGGGGCGAAATCGACTACGAGCAGTACTTC
NA NA TRBJ2-7 TRBV4-1 CASSQGSGDYEQYF TGCGCCAGCAGCCAAGGATCTGGAGACTACGAGCAGTACTTC